These 15 T cell receptor beta chains were sequenced from one sample in a study of technical replicates of blood from a few donors. This table comes from immunoSEQ multiplex PCR, and its TCRdb copy is limited to in-frame clones, with some not included. The sample holds 62,000 or so clones; more than 75% are singletons and the top ten take approximately 5%. Sequencing was carried out using PBMCs. These receptors were obtained from a human donor in good health. Some clones in this sample may be carry-over from other donors' samples.

This chain links TRBV5-5 with TRBJ1-3, with unresolved D. Per the germline V gene, CDR1 is SGHKS and CDR2 is YYEKEE (reference sequence). Trimming removed 4 bases at V and 0 bases at J, with 11 bases between. The CDR3 contains 15 residues. CDR3 amino acids: CASSDPGGSGNTIYF. CDR3 DNA sequence: TGTGCCAGCAGCGACCCCGGAGGCTCTGGAAACACCATATATTTT.

The chain links TRBV19 to TRBJ1-2, with TRBD1 matching 7 bases. CDR1 and CDR2 from the germline V gene are LNHDA and SQIVND (reference sequence). Trimming took 6 bases from V and 0 from J; bases not matched to a gene: 7. This CDR3 has 15 residues. The CDR3 DNA is TGTGCCAGTAGACTCTCGGACAGGACTAACTATGGCTACACCTTC. This translates into CASRLSDRTNYGYTF.

J is TRBJ2-2 and V is TRBV4-1; TRBD2 agrees at 8 bases. Germline assignment: CDR1 MGHRA and CDR2 YSYEKL. Unmatched junction bases numbered 8, after V lost 6 bases and J lost 5 bases. The length of the CDR3 is 15 residues. The CDR3 DNA is TGCGCCAGCAGACCCGCGGGGGGTGCTACCGGGGAGCTGTTTTTT. Translation gives CASRPAGGATGELFF.

The rearrangement uses TRBV29-1 and TRBJ2-5; D may be TRBD1 (5 bases). Germline values: CDR1 SQVTM, CDR2 ANQGSEA. CDR3 length: 12 amino acids. V lost 2 bases to trimming and J lost 7 bases, with 11 bases between them. The chain's CDR3 is CSVEPRVGTQYF. The CDR3, as DNA: TGCAGCGTTGAACCCAGGGTGGGGACCCAGTACTTC.

The gene calls are TRBV6-4 and TRBJ2-3; the D gene is possibly TRBD2 (6 bases). This CDR3 comprises 15 residues. CDR1 MRHNA and CDR2 SNTAGT come from the germline V gene. Trimming stripped 3 bases from V and 2 bases from J, with 12 bases between. The CDR3 is CASSEFAGPTDTQYF. The CDR3 region has the DNA TGTGCCAGCAGTGAATTCGCGGGGCCCACAGATACGCAGTATTTT.

The sample holds one count of this clone. The chain uses TRBV4-3 and TRBJ2-7; 9 bases line up with TRBD2. Germline values: CDR1 LGHNA, CDR2 YSLEER. The junction had 4 bases not matched to a gene; V was cut back by 5 bases and J by 5 bases. The CDR3 contains 13 residues. This CDR3 reads CASSWREGNEQYF. CDR3 DNA: TGCGCCAGCAGCTGGCGGGAGGGGAACGAGCAGTACTTC.

This rearrangement joins TRBV4-3 to TRBJ2-7; 11 bases are a match to TRBD2. Germline V lookup: CDR1 LGHNA, CDR2 YSLEER. V gave up 2 bases and J gave up 6 bases; unmatched junction bases: 6. The CDR3 has 15 residues. The CDR3 sequence is CASSQQTSGASEQYF. The CDR3 nucleotides read TGCGCCAGCAGCCAACAGACTAGCGGGGCGTCCGAGCAGTACTTC.

V usage is TRBV6-5 and J usage is TRBJ2-1; TRBD2 agrees at 9 bases. Germline assignment: CDR1 MNHEY and CDR2 SVGAGI. The J segment lost 7 bases and the V segment lost 8 bases, leaving 12 bases of the junction unmatched. The CDR3 length is 15 residues. CDR3 DNA: TGTGCCAGCCGGGTGGGGGCTAGCGGGATTAATGAGCAGTTCTTC. Its translation is CASRVGASGINEQFF.

The chain employs TRBV2 and TRBJ1-1, with TRBD1 matching over 7 bases. Germline V gene sequence: CDR1 SNHLY, CDR2 FYNNEI. This CDR3 comprises 14 residues. V shed 6 bases, J shed 1 base, and the junction held 5 bases outside the gene matches. This chain's CDR3 is CASSRQGPNTEAFF. The DNA of the CDR3 is TGTGCCAGCAGCCGACAGGGCCCGAACACTGAAGCTTTCTTT. The complete variable domain, with remaining parts taken from reference TRBV2 and TRBJ1-1, reads EPEVTQTPSHQVTQMGQEVILRCVPISNHLYFYWYRQILGQKVEFLVSFYNNEISEKSEIFDDQFSVERPDGSNFTLKIRSTKLEDSAMYFCASSRQGPNTEAFFGQGTRLTVV.

The V gene is TRBV4-3, the J gene TRBJ2-5; 14 bases are a match to TRBD2. Germline CDR1 LGHNA, CDR2 YSLEER. CDR3 size: 16 residues. Germline trimming cut 4 bases from V and 1 base from J; bases unmatched to any gene: 2. The CDR3 coding sequence is TGCGCCAGCAGCCTAGGGACTAGCGGGGGCCAAGAGACCCAGTACTTC. It specifies CASSLGTSGGQETQYF.

The chain uses TRBV5-1 and TRBJ1-5; possible D gene TRBD1, 6 bases. In germline, CDR1 is SGHRS, CDR2 YFSETQ. Trimming pared 4 bases from V and 0 bases from J, leaving 11 bases between. The CDR3 is 15 amino acids. DNA of the CDR3: TGCGCCAGCAGCCCGGGGACAAATAGCAATCAGCCCCAGCATTTT. This gives the protein CASSPGTNSNQPQHF.

The table lists this clone with a count of one. The genes are TRBV5-1 and TRBJ1-2; the D gene is possibly TRBD1 (5 bases). Trimming left V 3 bases short and J 1 base short, with 10 bases between. Germline-derived CDR1 and CDR2 are SGHRS and YFSETQ. CDR3 length: 14 amino acids. As DNA, the CDR3 is TGCGCCAGCAGCTGGGGGGACGGTAACTATGGCTACACCTTC. Protein product: CASSWGDGNYGYTF.

This clone occurred once. The chain carries TRBV7-2 and TRBJ1-2, with 8 bases matching TRBD1. The J segment lost 7 bases and the V segment lost 1 base, leaving 8 bases of the junction unmatched. Germline V gene data show CDR1 as SGHTA and CDR2 as FQGNSA. The CDR3 totals 15 residues. The CDR3 is CASSLESGQGRGYTF. The CDR3 DNA follows: TGTGCCAGCAGCTTAGAATCCGGACAGGGACGTGGCTACACCTTC. Drawing the rest from reference TRBV7-2 and TRBJ1-2, the complete variable domain is GAGVSQSPSNKVTEKGKDVELRCDPISGHTALYWYRQSLGQGLEFLIYFQGNSAPDKSGLPSDRFSAERTGGSVSTLTIQRTQQEDSAVYLCASSLESGQGRGYTFGSGTRLTVV.

This chain joins TRBV7-9 and TRBJ2-3; 13 bases are a match to TRBD2. Germline V gene data show CDR1 as SEHNR and CDR2 as FQNEAQ (reference sequence). V shed 5 bases and J 3 bases; nucleotides not matched to a gene: 8. This CDR3 has 17 residues. CDR3 sequence reads: CASSRTSGSQITDTQYF. The CDR3 nucleotides are TGTGCCAGCAGCCGGACTAGCGGGAGTCAAATTACAGATACGCAGTATTTT.

The rearrangement links TRBV10-3 to TRBJ2-7; D may be TRBD1 (6 bases). Germline V gene sequence: CDR1 ENHRY, CDR2 SYGVKD. V lost 2 bases and J lost 4, with 12 bases in between. This CDR3 has 14 amino acids. Written as DNA, the CDR3 is TGTGCCATCAGTGAGACAGGGAAGAAATACGAGCAGTACTTC. It encodes CAISETGKKYEQYF.